Below are 17 T cell receptor beta chains sequenced from a single sample in a study of blood T cell repertoires in COVID-19. Assay: immunoSEQ multiplex PCR; the TCRdb copy retains only in-frame clones and omits some. The sample consists of approximately 160,000 clones, about 86% of them appearing once. Specimen: PBMCs or T cells enriched from blood (not recorded which). The receptor set was obtained from a man aged 50 or older who had recovered from COVID-19.

The V and J genes are TRBV5-1 and TRBJ2-5, with TRBD2 identical over 10 bases. This CDR3 is 19 amino acids long. Germline loops: CDR1 SGHRS, CDR2 YFSETQ. Germline trimming cut 0 bases from V and 0 bases from J; bases unmatched to any gene: 11. The CDR3 DNA is TGCGCCAGCAGCTTGGGGTGGGCTAGCGGGGGATTGTACCAAGAGACCCAGTACTTC. Residues: CASSLGWASGGLYQETQYF.

The rearrangement joins TRBV9 to TRBJ2-4; D is perhaps TRBD1 (6 bases). The V gene's germline CDR1 is SGDLS and CDR2 YYNGEE. With 0 bases removed from V and 0 bases from J, the gap between germline ends came to 16 bases. The CDR3 is 18 residues long. Here the CDR3 reads CASSVGFRGSEAKNIQYF. DNA of the CDR3: TGTGCCAGCAGCGTAGGATTCAGGGGAAGCGAAGCCAAAAACATTCAGTACTTC.

The chain employs TRBV25-1 and TRBJ1-1; 7 nucleotides agree with TRBD1. V lost 10 bases to trimming and J lost 11 bases; unmatched junction nucleotides: 13. This CDR3 spans 12 amino acids. Looked up from germline, CDR1 is MGHDK and CDR2 is SYGVNS. CDR3 DNA: TGTGCCACTCTAACCCACAGGGGTTGGGCTTTCTTT. As protein: CATLTHRGWAFF.

The chain is built from TRBV3-1 (or the pseudogene TRBV3-2) and TRBJ2-7; TRBD1 might be the D (5 bases). Trimming stripped 3 bases from V and 5 bases from J, with 8 bases between. The CDR3 spans 12 residues. Germline V CDR1 and CDR2: LGHDT, YNNKEL (reference sequence). In DNA form, the CDR3 reads TGTGCCAGCAGCCACAGGGTGAACGAGCAGTACTTC. The encoded protein is CASSHRVNEQYF.

The rearrangement joins TRBV7-9 to TRBJ2-7; 7 nucleotides line up with TRBD1. The germline V gene encodes CDR1 SEHNR and CDR2 FQNEAQ (reference sequence). V shed 7 bases, J shed 1 base, and the junction held 4 bases outside the gene matches. This CDR3 has 13 residues. This CDR3 is CASTPQGSYEQYF. The CDR3 DNA sequence: TGTGCCAGCACCCCACAGGGGTCCTACGAGCAGTACTTC.

The CDR3 nucleotides are TGTGCCAGTAGTATACAGACCGCCGGGACAGTCCTCACTCCCCAGCATTTT. Protein product: CASSIQTAGTVLTPQHF. This chain links TRBV19 with TRBJ1-5; TRBD1 agrees at 7 bases. Germline V lookup: CDR1 LNHDA, CDR2 SQIVND (reference sequence). With 2 bases clipped from V and 10 bases from J, the junction kept 17 bases outside the gene matches. The CDR3 loop spans 17 amino acids.

The rearrangement uses TRBV30 and TRBJ2-5; 8 nucleotides line up with TRBD1. The CDR3 has 15 residues. With 0 bases clipped from V and 4 bases from J, the junction kept 7 bases outside the gene matches. The germline V gene encodes CDR1 GTSNPN and CDR2 SVGIG (reference sequence). The chain's CDR3 is CAWSVSRGQLETQYF. The CDR3 DNA follows: TGTGCCTGGAGTGTTAGCAGGGGGCAATTAGAGACCCAGTACTTC.

V usage is TRBV6-5 and J usage is TRBJ1-5; 7 bases match TRBD1. There are 15 residues in the CDR3. Trimming took 6 bases from V and 4 from J; bases not matched to a gene: 9. Looked up from germline, CDR1 is MNHEY and CDR2 is SVGAGI. The CDR3 sequence: CASSPDRVRNQPQHF. The CDR3, as DNA: TGTGCCAGCAGCCCCGACAGGGTGCGAAATCAGCCCCAGCATTTT.

This clone was seen a single time. This sequence joins TRBV5-1 and TRBJ1-2; D gene unclear. CDR1 is SGHRS, CDR2 YFSETQ, per germline. The germline V and J ends were trimmed by 0 bases and 4 bases, with 7 bases remaining between them. The CDR3 extends over 13 amino acids. The DNA for the CDR3 is TGCGCCAGCAGCTTGGTCCAGGCCTATGGCTACACCTTC. Protein: CASSLVQAYGYTF.

This clone has just one count. The germline gene is not matched at one end of the junction; a read error may be the cause. The genes are TRBV7-2 and TRBJ2-5; 11 nucleotides agree with TRBD2. The CDR3 is 15 residues long. CDR1 and CDR2 (germline): SGHTA, FQGNSA. The CDR3 protein is CASSVAGGPGETQYF. Here the CDR3 DNA reads TGTGCCAGCAGCGTAGCGGGGGGGCCTGGGGAGACCCAGTACTTC. The full variable domain, its missing parts supplied by reference TRBV7-2 and TRBJ2-5, is GAGVSQSPSNKVTEKGKDVELRCDPISGHTALYWYRQSLGQGLEFLIYFQGNSAPDKSGLPSDRFSAERTGGSVSTLTIQRTQQEDSAVYLCASSVAGGPGETQYFGPGTRLLVL.

This clone has a handful of counts. This chain connects TRBV6-6 to TRBJ2-1, with D possibly being TRBD1 (5 bases). The CDR3 totals 14 residues. V lost 2 bases, J lost 9 bases, and 14 bases lay in between. CDR1 is MNHNY and CDR2 is SVGAGI in the germline V gene (reference sequence). CDR3 nucleotide sequence: TGTGCCAGCAGTTACGGAACAGGTTTGGGTGAGCAGTTCTTC. Translated, it gives CASSYGTGLGEQFF.

Of note for this clone: Within the sample, other DNA sequences also encode this same CDR3. The CDR3 region has the DNA TGCGCCAGCAGCTTGGCGGGAGTGAACACCGGGGAGCTGTTTTTT. Translated, it gives CASSLAGVNTGELFF. The chain combines TRBV5-1 with TRBJ2-2; tentatively, D is TRBD2 (6 bases). Germline assignment: CDR1 SGHRS and CDR2 YFSETQ. The CDR3 contains 15 residues. V lost 0 bases and J lost 1, with 7 bases in between. Full variable domain (missing parts from reference TRBV5-1 and TRBJ2-2): KAGVTQTPRYLIKTRGQQVTLSCSPISGHRSVSWYQQTPGQGLQFLFEYFSETQRNKGNFPGRFSGRQFSNSRSEMNVSTLELGDSALYLCASSLAGVNTGELFFGEGSRLTVL.

This chain joins TRBV4-2 and TRBJ2-1, with TRBD2 matching over 10 bases. V trimming: 0 bases; J trimming: 5 bases; junction bases outside the gene matches: 10. The germline gives CDR1 LGHNA, CDR2 YNFKEQ. The CDR3 consists of 18 residues. The CDR3 reads CASSQDGDSGGFNNEQFF. The CDR3 coding sequence is TGTGCCAGCAGCCAAGACGGGGATAGCGGGGGGTTCAACAATGAGCAGTTCTTC.

The rearrangement links TRBV12-5 to TRBJ1-3; TRBD1 agrees at 8 bases. J gave up 8 bases and V 1 base, and 1 base lay outside the gene matches. Germline assignment: CDR1 LGHNT and CDR2 FRNRAP. The length of the CDR3 is 13 residues. CDR3 nucleotide sequence: TGTGCTAGTGGTTTGGCGACAGGGGACACCATATATTTT. This encodes CASGLATGDTIYF. The whole variable domain, filled in from reference TRBV12-5 and TRBJ1-3, reads DARVTQTPRHKVTEMGQEVTMRCQPILGHNTVFWYRQTMMQGLELLAYFRNRAPLDDSGMPKDRFSAEMPDATLATLKIQPSEPRDSAVYFCASGLATGDTIYFGEGSWLTVV.

The chain joins TRBV6-1 to TRBJ1-3; D is perhaps TRBD1 (6 bases). This CDR3 is built from 16 residues. V lost 2 bases and J lost 3, with 14 bases in between. CDR1 and CDR2 (germline): MNHNS, SASEGT. The CDR3 coding sequence is TGTGCCAGCAGTGAAAGAGGGGGGGTAAATGGAAACACCATATATTTT. Translating gives CASSERGGVNGNTIYF.

The CDR3 sequence: CASTTGYNSPLHF. The CDR3 region has the DNA TGTGCCTCGACGACAGGTTATAATTCACCCCTCCACTTT. The chain employs TRBV9 and TRBJ1-6; D perhaps matches TRBD1 (6 bases). V lost 10 bases to trimming and J lost 4 bases, with 12 bases between them. Germline V gives CDR1 SGDLS, CDR2 YYNGEE. The CDR3 contains 13 residues.

The CDR3 loop reads CASSPQGRAEAFF. Here the CDR3 DNA reads TGTGCCAGCAGCCCACAGGGTCGGGCGGAAGCTTTCTTT. J is TRBJ1-1 and V is TRBV3-1 (or the pseudogene TRBV3-2); D perhaps matches TRBD1 (6 bases). Germline CDR1 and CDR2: LGHDT and YNNKEL (reference sequence). Trimming shortened V by 4 bases and J by 8 bases, and 14 bases separated the two germline ends. The CDR3 has 13 residues.